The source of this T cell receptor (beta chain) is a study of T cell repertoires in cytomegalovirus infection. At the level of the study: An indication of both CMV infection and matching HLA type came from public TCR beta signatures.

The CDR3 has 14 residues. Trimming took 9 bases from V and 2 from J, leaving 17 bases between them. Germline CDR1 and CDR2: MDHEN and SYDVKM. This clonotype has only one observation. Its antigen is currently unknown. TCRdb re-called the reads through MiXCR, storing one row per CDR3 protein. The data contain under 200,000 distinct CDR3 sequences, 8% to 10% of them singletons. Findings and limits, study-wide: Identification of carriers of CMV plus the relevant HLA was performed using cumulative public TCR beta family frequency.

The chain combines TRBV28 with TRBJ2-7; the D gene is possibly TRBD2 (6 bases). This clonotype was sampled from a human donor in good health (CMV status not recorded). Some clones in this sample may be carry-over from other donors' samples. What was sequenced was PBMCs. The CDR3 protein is CASTPGGGPYEQYF. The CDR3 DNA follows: TGTGCCAGTACCCCCGGAGGAGGGCCCTACGAGCAGTACTTC.